These 27 T cell receptor beta chains originate from one sample sequenced in a study of blood T cell repertoires in COVID-19. Here immunoSEQ multiplex PCR was the method, and the copy in TCRdb shows in-frame clones only, minus some. Of 200,000 to 300,000 clones listed, over 75% are singletons. The sample taken for sequencing was peripheral blood. All receptors come from a human donor in a cohort sampled during active COVID-19.

The CDR3 coding sequence is TGTGCCAGCAGCTTGGGGGCTAGCTCCGAGCAGTACTTC. Its protein product is CASSLGASSEQYF. The chain employs TRBV5-6 and TRBJ2-7; D may be TRBD2 (5 bases). The CDR3 length is 13 residues. Germline CDR1 and CDR2: SGHDT and YYEEEE. V dropped 0 bases and J dropped 6 bases, with 10 bases sitting between them.

This clone showed up many times. The chain couples TRBV2 to TRBJ1-2; 11 nucleotides agree with TRBD1. CDR1 and CDR2 from the germline V gene are SNHLY and FYNNEI. V shed 5 bases, J shed 5 bases, and the junction held 7 bases outside the gene matches. The CDR3 is 15 amino acids. The CDR3 protein is CASSPIRDRGYGYTF. CDR3 sequence (DNA): TGTGCCAGCAGTCCGATCCGGGACAGGGGGTATGGCTACACCTTC.

V gene TRBV9 combines with J gene TRBJ2-5; TRBD1 agrees at 7 bases. Trimming at V came to 4 bases and at J to 6 bases, leaving 9 bases not matched to a gene. Germline V lookup: CDR1 SGDLS, CDR2 YYNGEE. The CDR3 runs to 14 residues. CDR3 amino acids: CASSKSQGVQTQYF. DNA for the CDR3: TGTGCCAGCAGCAAGAGCCAGGGGGTACAGACCCAGTACTTC.

This sequence joins TRBV3-1 (or the pseudogene TRBV3-2) and TRBJ2-3; TRBD2 aligns across 9 bases. The germline V gene encodes CDR1 LGHDT and CDR2 YNNKEL (reference sequence). Losses at the gene ends were 3 bases for V and 3 bases for J; bases not matched to a gene: 16. The CDR3 loop spans 19 amino acids. CDR3 sequence reads: CASSQWASGNMGQTDTQYF. CDR3 DNA: TGTGCCAGCAGCCAGTGGGCTAGCGGGAATATGGGGCAGACAGATACGCAGTATTTT.

This clone was seen ten or more times. Germline is not matched at one junction end, which may reflect a read error. J is TRBJ2-1 and V is TRBV7-7; 14 nucleotides line up with TRBD2. This CDR3 has 16 residues. The germline V gene has CDR1 SSHAT and CDR2 FNYEAQ (reference sequence). The CDR3 nucleotides are TGTGCTAGCAGCCCGGGACTAGCGGGGGCTTGGGATGAGCAGTTCTTC. Residues: CASSPGLAGAWDEQFF.

The rearrangement joins TRBV9 to TRBJ2-3, with a weak D call TRBD1 (5 bases). CDR1 SGDLS and CDR2 YYNGEE come from the germline V gene. This CDR3 has 14 amino acids. V dropped 0 bases and J dropped 4 bases, with 9 bases sitting between them. As DNA, the CDR3 is TGTGCCAGCAGCGTAGTCAGGGTTCCAGATACGCAGTATTTT. Translating gives CASSVVRVPDTQYF.

V gene TRBV27 combines with J gene TRBJ2-1; 13 nucleotides match TRBD2. Germline trimming cut 4 bases from V and 0 bases from J; bases unmatched to any gene: 9. Germline CDR1 and CDR2: MNHEY and SMNVEV (reference sequence). The CDR3 contains 19 residues. CDR3 bases: TGTGCCAGCAGTTCCCTTCGGACTAGCGGGAGAGTCTCCTACAATGAGCAGTTCTTC. Amino acids: CASSSLRTSGRVSYNEQFF.

The chain is built from TRBV7-2 and TRBJ2-5; maybe TRBD2 (5 bases). The CDR3 length is 13 residues. The V end was cut by 5 bases, the J end by 5 bases, with 12 bases between. Germline CDR1 and CDR2: SGHTA and FQGNSA. This CDR3 is CASSMGSSETQYF. CDR3 nucleotides: TGTGCCAGCAGCATGGGGAGCTCGGAGACCCAGTACTTC.

This clone was seen a handful of times. In DNA form, the CDR3 reads TGTGCCAGCAGCGGACACATAAGCTCCTATAATTCACCCCTCCACTTT. It yields the protein CASSGHISSYNSPLHF. The V and J genes are TRBV7-2 and TRBJ1-6; D might be TRBD1 (5 bases). The V gene lost 5 bases and the J gene lost 0 bases, with 11 bases spanning the gap. CDR1 and CDR2 from the germline V gene are SGHTA and FQGNSA. The CDR3 covers 16 residues.

The rearrangement uses TRBV7-8 and TRBJ2-7; 7 bases line up with TRBD1. The germline V gene has CDR1 SGHVS and CDR2 FQNEAQ. This CDR3 contains 18 residues. After removal of 5 bases from V and 0 bases from J, the junction contained 16 bases not matched to a gene. The CDR3 sequence: CASSIKPSGQIFSYEQYF. The CDR3 bases are TGTGCCAGCAGCATAAAACCGTCGGGACAGATATTCTCCTACGAGCAGTACTTC.

The J gene is TRBJ1-3, the V gene TRBV7-8, with TRBD1 matching 8 bases. V was clipped by 1 base and J by 4 bases; unmatched bases: 15. The CDR3 covers 19 residues. Per the germline V gene, CDR1 is SGHVS and CDR2 is FQNEAQ. DNA for the CDR3: TGTGCCAGCAGCTTAGGAGCCTGGACAGGGCTTAATTTAGGAAACACCATATATTTT. It specifies CASSLGAWTGLNLGNTIYF.

This chain connects TRBV10-3 to TRBJ1-5; a weak D match, TRBD1 (5 bases). Trimming pared 3 bases from V and 2 bases from J, leaving 14 bases between. Germline CDR1 is ENHRY and CDR2 is SYGVKD. This CDR3 spans 16 amino acids. The chain's CDR3 is CAISEAGRVGNQPQHF. Here the CDR3 DNA reads TGTGCCATCAGTGAAGCGGGGCGCGTTGGCAATCAGCCCCAGCATTTT.

J is TRBJ2-6 and V is TRBV3-1 (or the pseudogene TRBV3-2); D not certain. V was pared by 4 bases and J by 1 base, with 8 bases between. The CDR3 is made up of 15 amino acids. CDR1 and CDR2 from the germline V gene are LGHDT and YNNKEL (reference sequence). The CDR3 here is CASSPNLSGANVLTF. The CDR3 DNA reads TGTGCCAGCAGCCCAAACTTGTCTGGGGCCAACGTCCTGACTTTC.

The chain joins TRBV6-5 to TRBJ1-2; TRBD1 matches at 9 bases. The CDR3 loop spans 14 amino acids. The germline V gene encodes CDR1 MNHEY and CDR2 SVGAGI. Trimming at V came to 6 bases and at J to 3 bases, leaving 5 bases not matched to a gene. CDR3 region: CASRRGQGHYGYTF. Written as DNA, the CDR3 is TGTGCCAGCAGACGGGGACAGGGACACTATGGCTACACCTTC.

The rearrangement joins TRBV28 to TRBJ2-7; D is perhaps TRBD2 (6 bases). Trimming removed 5 bases from V and 3 bases from J, with 14 bases in between. The CDR3 extends over 14 amino acids. Germline V gene data show CDR1 as MDHEN and CDR2 as SYDVKM. DNA of the CDR3: TGTGCCAGCAGTGCCCCGGGGGACGGCTACGAGCAGTACTTC. Translation: CASSAPGDGYEQYF.

The chain is built from TRBV3-1 (or the pseudogene TRBV3-2) and TRBJ2-3, with TRBD2 identical over 10 bases. Germline lookup yields CDR1 LGHDT and CDR2 YNNKEL (reference sequence). V gave up 0 bases and J gave up 6 bases; unmatched junction bases: 6. CDR3 length equals 16 residues. The CDR3 is CASSQDQLAGFDTQYF. CDR3 bases: TGTGCCAGCAGCCAAGATCAACTAGCGGGATTTGATACGCAGTATTTT.

The chain combines TRBV29-1 with TRBJ2-7; 7 nucleotides agree with TRBD1. Germline-derived CDR1 and CDR2 are SQVTM and ANQGSEA. J was trimmed by 6 bases and V by 7 bases; bases with no gene match: 15. The CDR3 loop spans 14 amino acids. CDR3 DNA sequence: TGCAGCGCCGCGATGGCAGGGGGTCAAGGCGAGCAGTACTTC. Its protein product is CSAAMAGGQGEQYF.

J is TRBJ2-7 and V is TRBV10-3, with D tentatively TRBD1 (6 bases). Germline assignment: CDR1 ENHRY and CDR2 SYGVKD. V was clipped by 10 bases and J by 2 bases, with 15 bases between them. The CDR3 contains 13 residues. CDR3 amino acids: CASSGTQTYEQYF. The CDR3 nucleotides are TGTGCCAGCTCCGGGACACAGACCTACGAGCAGTACTTC.

The chain has TRBV20-1 and TRBJ2-7; no clear D. Between the trimmed V and J ends, which lost 3 bases and 6 bases, there was a span of 12 bases. This CDR3 has 12 amino acids. Per the germline V gene, CDR1 is DFQATT and CDR2 is SNEGSKA (reference sequence). CDR3: CSASLAVTEQYF. The CDR3 nucleotides read TGCAGTGCTAGTTTGGCAGTAACCGAGCAGTACTTC.

The chain has TRBV18 and TRBJ1-6; TRBD1 might be the D (6 bases). Germline V gene lookup returns CDR1 KGHSH and CDR2 LQKENI. There are 15 residues in the CDR3. The V end lost 2 bases, the J end lost 16 bases, and 21 bases lay between the germline ends. CDR3: CASSPRGTGTQTLHF. The CDR3 DNA reads as TGTGCCAGCTCACCAAGGGGTACAGGGACCCAAACTCTCCACTTT.

The V and J genes are TRBV4-2 and TRBJ1-4, with TRBD1 matching 7 bases. The length of the CDR3 is 17 residues. CDR1 and CDR2 (germline): LGHNA, YNFKEQ. V lost 1 base, J lost 1 base, and 6 bases stayed unmatched. CDR3 sequence reads: CASSQGDRVITNEKLFF. DNA for the CDR3: TGTGCCAGCAGCCAAGGAGACAGGGTGATAACTAATGAAAAACTGTTTTTT.

The chain carries TRBV3-1 (or the pseudogene TRBV3-2) and TRBJ1-1, with 7 bases lining up with TRBD1. V dropped 4 bases and J dropped 3; count of bases not matched to a gene: 2. The germline V gene encodes CDR1 LGHDT and CDR2 YNNKEL (reference sequence). This CDR3 comprises 13 residues. The CDR3 region is CASSPTGYTEAFF. The DNA for the CDR3 is TGTGCCAGCAGCCCGACAGGGTACACTGAAGCTTTCTTT.

The chain carries TRBV7-6 and TRBJ1-1, with D hard to call. CDR1 is SGHVS and CDR2 is FNYEAQ in the germline V gene. This CDR3 is 14 amino acids long. The ends were cut back, 1 base at V and 0 bases at J, with 6 bases in the middle. CDR3 protein: CASSLDDLNTEAFF. The CDR3 DNA is TGTGCCAGCAGCTTAGATGACTTGAACACTGAAGCTTTCTTT.

The gene calls are TRBV6-2 or TRBV6-3 and TRBJ2-7; TRBD2 matches at 11 bases. Germline assignment: CDR1 MNHEY and CDR2 SVGEGT. This CDR3 has 15 residues. The V segment lost 5 bases and the J segment 5 bases; nucleotides outside the gene matches: 8. The CDR3 protein is CASSPHSGGAHEQYF. The CDR3, as DNA: TGTGCCAGCAGTCCCCATAGCGGGGGGGCTCACGAGCAGTACTTC.

V gene TRBV2 combines with J gene TRBJ2-5; 14 nucleotides agree with TRBD2. This CDR3 spans 16 amino acids. Germline CDR1 is SNHLY and CDR2 is FYNNEI. V lost 6 bases and J lost 1; bases outside the gene matches: 4. Here the CDR3 DNA reads TGTGCCAGCAGCGATGGGACTAGCGGGAGCCAAGAGACCCAGTACTTC. The encoded protein is CASSDGTSGSQETQYF.

The V call is TRBV6-2 or TRBV6-3, the J call TRBJ2-7, with 8 bases aligning to TRBD1. Germline V gene data show CDR1 as MNHEY and CDR2 as SVGEGT. With V trimmed by 5 bases and J by 2 bases, 8 bases remained unmatched. The CDR3 has 15 amino acids. This CDR3 is CASSKMLQGAYEQYF. The CDR3 coding sequence is TGTGCCAGCAGTAAAATGTTACAGGGGGCCTACGAGCAGTACTTC.

The V gene is TRBV6-2 or TRBV6-3, the J gene TRBJ1-1; D is possibly TRBD1 (6 bases). The CDR3 has 13 amino acids. The V gene's germline CDR1 is MNHEY and CDR2 SVGEGT. The V and J ends lost 5 bases and 7 bases respectively, with 14 bases between them. The CDR3 sequence: CASSLGAGSEAFF. DNA for the CDR3: TGTGCCAGCAGTCTGGGGGCAGGCAGTGAAGCTTTCTTT.